Shown below are 3 T cell receptor beta chains from a single sample sequenced in a study of T-cell reconstitution after alpha-beta-depleted transplantation in children. This sample's TCRbeta library carried unique molecular identifier barcodes. One entry per CDR3 protein results from TCRdb running MiXCR on the PCR reads. This table holds around 600,000 distinct CDR3 sequences, approximately 17% found once. The input for sequencing was PBMCs from the stem cell graft donor, taken from the stem cell graft. The source of these receptors is a human donor who donated a stem cell graft to a child with acute myeloid leukemia.

V is TRBV28 and J is TRBJ1-5; tentative D call: TRBD1 (6 bases). V lost 11 bases to trimming and J lost 5 bases, with 19 bases between them. Germline V gene data show CDR1 as MDHEN and CDR2 as SYDVKM. The CDR3 consists of 14 residues. The CDR3: CASFTGAADQPQHF. CDR3 DNA: TGTGCCTCTTTTACGGGGGCCGCAGATCAGCCCCAGCATTTT.

The V and J genes are TRBV7-9 and TRBJ2-2; unclear D gene. Trimming took 5 bases from V and 13 from J, leaving 14 bases between them. The CDR3 consists of 12 residues. The germline gives CDR1 SEHNR, CDR2 FQNEAQ (reference sequence). Here the CDR3 reads CASSPAPVGLFF. For the CDR3, the DNA is TGTGCCAGCAGCCCAGCCCCGGTCGGGCTGTTTTTT.

This clonotype was seen at least ten times. The chain is built from TRBV20-1 and TRBJ1-1; TRBD1 matches at 8 bases. CDR1 and CDR2 from the germline V gene are DFQATT and SNEGSKA (reference sequence). V was pared by 4 bases and J by 1 base, with 11 bases of the junction left unmatched. The CDR3 covers 16 residues. CDR3 bases: TGCAGTGCTACCTCGGACAGGGAAGAGGCGAACACTGAAGCTTTCTTT. It codes for CSATSDREEANTEAFF.